Below are 11 T cell receptor beta chains sequenced from a single sample in a study of T cell repertoires in cytomegalovirus infection. These receptors' targets are unknown. TCRdb re-called the reads through MiXCR, storing one row per CDR3 protein. The data contain just under 500,000 distinct CDR3 sequences, 30% to 40% of them singletons. Material: cultured PBMCs, obtained from culture after CMV antigen stimulation. The receptors were sampled from a human donor in good health (CMV status not recorded). Some clones in this sample may be carry-over from other donors' samples.

The J gene is TRBJ1-2, the V gene TRBV5-4, with D tentatively TRBD1 (6 bases). CDR3 length: 14 residues. The germline V gene has CDR1 SGHNT and CDR2 YYREEE (reference sequence). V dropped 2 bases and J dropped 8 bases, with 16 bases sitting between them. This CDR3 reads CASSLIDAGGGYTF. In nucleotides, the CDR3 is TGTGCCAGCAGCTTAATCGACGCCGGGGGCGGCTACACCTTC.

There are a few counts of this clonotype. The chain has TRBV27 and TRBJ1-2; TRBD1 agrees at 7 bases. The V gene end was trimmed by 5 bases and the J gene end by 7 bases; junction bases not matched to a gene: 10. There are 14 residues in the CDR3. CDR1 is MNHEY and CDR2 is SMNVEV in the germline V gene (reference sequence). CDR3 sequence: CASSLTQGVGGYTF. In DNA form, the CDR3 reads TGTGCCAGCAGTCTAACCCAGGGGGTAGGTGGCTACACCTTC.

This chain connects TRBV7-3 to TRBJ2-5; maybe TRBD2 (5 bases). The CDR3 is 13 residues long. V was trimmed by 5 bases and J by 5 bases, leaving 12 bases between them. Germline CDR1 SGHTA, CDR2 FQGTGA. The CDR3 reads CASSRREGETQYF. In DNA form, the CDR3 reads TGTGCCAGCAGCCGCCGGGAAGGGGAGACCCAGTACTTC.

This clonotype has just a few counts. The genes are TRBV7-2 and TRBJ2-2, with 12 bases that match TRBD1. The CDR3 runs to 17 residues. The germline gives CDR1 SGHTA, CDR2 FQGNSA. V lost 1 base and J lost 7; bases outside the gene matches: 7. The CDR3: CASSLVRDRGLSGELFF. DNA for the CDR3: TGTGCCAGCAGCTTAGTCCGGGACAGGGGGCTTAGCGGGGAGCTGTTTTTT.

Only a few counts were recorded for this clonotype. The chain has TRBV7-9 and TRBJ1-5; 9 bases match TRBD1. This CDR3 region has 17 residues. From germline, CDR1 is SEHNR and CDR2 FQNEAQ (reference sequence). The ends lost 6 bases at V and 1 base at J; junction bases unmatched: 10. The CDR3 loop is CASSSGTGLVSNQPQHF. For the CDR3, the DNA is TGTGCCAGCAGTTCCGGGACAGGGTTGGTGAGCAATCAGCCCCAGCATTTT.

This clonotype has ten or more counts. The genes are TRBV7-2 and TRBJ2-3, with a possible D match to TRBD2 (6 bases). The CDR3 spans 15 residues. With 1 base removed from V and 5 bases from J, the gap between germline ends came to 13 bases. CDR1 and CDR2 (germline): SGHTA, FQGNSA. The chain's CDR3 is CASSLERVRGDTQYF. The CDR3 coding sequence is TGTGCCAGCAGCTTAGAGCGGGTTCGGGGAGATACGCAGTATTTT.

The chain employs TRBV7-2 and TRBJ2-3; D call uncertain. The V end was cut by 1 base, the J end by 9 bases, with 8 bases between. Germline lookup yields CDR1 SGHTA and CDR2 FQGNSA. This CDR3 region has 12 residues. The CDR3 protein is CASSLDASTQYF. The CDR3 nucleotides are TGTGCCAGCAGCTTAGATGCCAGCACGCAGTATTTT.

The chain recombines TRBV6-1 with TRBJ2-7; 9 positions match TRBD2. The germline gives CDR1 MNHNS, CDR2 SASEGT. The junction had 11 bases not matched to a gene; V was cut back by 6 bases and J by 5 bases. The CDR3 runs 15 residues. This chain's CDR3 is CASRRSAGGPHEQYF. The CDR3 DNA reads TGTGCCAGCAGGCGCTCGGCGGGAGGGCCACACGAGCAGTACTTC.

This clonotype was seen once. The V and J genes are TRBV7-9 and TRBJ1-5; 7 nucleotides align to TRBD1. CDR1 and CDR2 from the germline V gene are SEHNR and FQNEAQ (reference sequence). With 1 base clipped from V and 3 bases from J, the junction kept 0 bases outside the gene matches. There are 14 residues in the CDR3. In DNA form, the CDR3 reads TGTGCCAGCAGCTTAGAGGGGGCCAATCAGCCCCAGCATTTT. Its translation: CASSLEGANQPQHF.

This clonotype was seen ten or more times. V usage is TRBV12-3 or TRBV12-4 and J usage is TRBJ1-1; D remains ambiguous. V lost 3 bases and J lost 1, with 9 bases in between. The CDR3 is made up of 14 amino acids. DNA of the CDR3: TGTGCCAGCAGTTTCGGGCACACGAACACTGAAGCTTTCTTT. Translated: CASSFGHTNTEAFF.

This clonotype was seen more than once but under ten times. This chain links TRBV12-3 or TRBV12-4 with TRBJ2-1; D is perhaps TRBD2 (6 bases). There are 15 residues in the CDR3. The V end was cut by 7 bases, the J end by 3 bases, with 16 bases between. The CDR3: CASTIGLARYNEQFF. CDR3 DNA: TGTGCCAGCACCATAGGGCTAGCGCGCTACAATGAGCAGTTCTTC.